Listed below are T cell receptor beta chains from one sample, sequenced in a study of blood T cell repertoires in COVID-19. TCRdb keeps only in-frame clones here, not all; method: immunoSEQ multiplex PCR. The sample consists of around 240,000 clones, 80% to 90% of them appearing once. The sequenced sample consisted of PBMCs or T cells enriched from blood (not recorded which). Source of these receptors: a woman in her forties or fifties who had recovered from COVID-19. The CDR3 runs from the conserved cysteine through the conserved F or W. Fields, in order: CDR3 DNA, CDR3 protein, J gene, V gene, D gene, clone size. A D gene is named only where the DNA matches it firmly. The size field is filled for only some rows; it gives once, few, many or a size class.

cdr3_nt: TGTGCCAGCAGCCCTGCTGGGGGCCCAAACTCTGGAAACACCATATATTTT
cdr3_aa: CASSPAGGPNSGNTIYF
j_call: TRBJ1-3
v_call: TRBV7-3
d_call: -
clone_size: -

cdr3_nt: TGCAGCGTACAGGGGGCTTATGGCTACACCTTC
cdr3_aa: CSVQGAYGYTF
j_call: TRBJ1-2
v_call: TRBV29-1
d_call: TRBD1
clone_size: -

cdr3_nt: TGTGCCAGCAGGCCAATCGAGCGGGATCACAATGAGCAGTTCTTC
cdr3_aa: CASRPIERDHNEQFF
j_call: TRBJ2-1
v_call: TRBV5-6
d_call: TRBD2
clone_size: few

cdr3_nt: TGTGCCAGTAGTAGATCACCGGGACTAGGCTCCTACGAGCAGTACTTC
cdr3_aa: CASSRSPGLGSYEQYF
j_call: TRBJ2-7
v_call: TRBV19
d_call: TRBD2
clone_size: -

cdr3_nt: TGCAGCGTTGAAACAGGGGGCATCGAGCAGTACTTC
cdr3_aa: CSVETGGIEQYF
j_call: TRBJ2-7
v_call: TRBV29-1
d_call: TRBD1
clone_size: many

cdr3_nt: TGCAGCGTTGACAGGGTGGGGACTAATGAAAAACTGTTTTTT
cdr3_aa: CSVDRVGTNEKLFF
j_call: TRBJ1-4
v_call: TRBV29-1
d_call: -
clone_size: -

cdr3_nt: TGCGCCAGCAGCCAAGAGTCGACAGGGGTTACTCAGCCCCAGCATTTT
cdr3_aa: CASSQESTGVTQPQHF
j_call: TRBJ1-5
v_call: TRBV4-1
d_call: TRBD1
clone_size: few

cdr3_nt: TGTGCCAGCTCAGACCGGACAGGGGCCGGGGAGCTGTTTTTT
cdr3_aa: CASSDRTGAGELFF
j_call: TRBJ2-2
v_call: TRBV18
d_call: TRBD1
clone_size: -

cdr3_nt: TGTGCCAGCACGAGTTCTGGGGCCAACGTCCTGACTTTC
cdr3_aa: CASTSSGANVLTF
j_call: TRBJ2-6
v_call: TRBV3-1/TRBV3-2
d_call: -
clone_size: -

cdr3_nt: TGTGCCAGCAGAACTGCAGGGTCAAACTCCCTCCACTTT
cdr3_aa: CASRTAGSNSLHF
j_call: TRBJ1-6
v_call: TRBV27
d_call: -
clone_size: once

cdr3_nt: TGTGCCATCAGCTTGGGATTTAGACAGGGATCGTACGAGCAGTACTTC
cdr3_aa: CAISLGFRQGSYEQYF
j_call: TRBJ2-7
v_call: TRBV10-3
d_call: TRBD1
clone_size: -

cdr3_nt: TGTGCCAGCAGCCCCCTCACGGCAGGGAACAGGGGGAATCAGCCCCAGCATTTT
cdr3_aa: CASSPLTAGNRGNQPQHF
j_call: TRBJ1-5
v_call: TRBV28
d_call: TRBD1
clone_size: -

cdr3_nt: TGCGCCAGCAGCCAAAGACAGGGGAACACTGAAGCTTTCTTT
cdr3_aa: CASSQRQGNTEAFF
j_call: TRBJ1-1
v_call: TRBV5-1
d_call: TRBD1
clone_size: -

cdr3_nt: TGTGCCAGCAGCTTGAAACTAGCGGGAGTCCTAGATACGCAGTATTTT
cdr3_aa: CASSLKLAGVLDTQYF
j_call: TRBJ2-3
v_call: TRBV5-4
d_call: TRBD2
clone_size: -

cdr3_nt: TGTGCCAGCAGTTTAGGACTAGCGGGAGGGTCCTACGAGCAGTTCTTC
cdr3_aa: CASSLGLAGGSYEQFF
j_call: TRBJ2-1
v_call: TRBV28
d_call: TRBD2
clone_size: -

cdr3_nt: TGCGCCAGCAGCTTGACAGGGGGCTATACTGAAGCTTTCTTT
cdr3_aa: CASSLTGGYTEAFF
j_call: TRBJ1-1
v_call: TRBV5-1
d_call: TRBD1
clone_size: -

cdr3_nt: TGTGCCAGCAGTGAAGTGCGGGGATCTGGCTACACCTTC
cdr3_aa: CASSEVRGSGYTF
j_call: TRBJ1-2
v_call: TRBV2
d_call: -
clone_size: -

cdr3_nt: TGTGCCAGCAGGCCGGGACAGGGGGCGCGTGACACCGGGGAGCTGTTTTTT
cdr3_aa: CASRPGQGARDTGELFF
j_call: TRBJ2-2
v_call: TRBV5-6
d_call: TRBD1
clone_size: once

cdr3_nt: TGTGCCAGCAGCTTGGGAGGAAGAACATCTACTAACTATGGCTACACCTTC
cdr3_aa: CASSLGGRTSTNYGYTF
j_call: TRBJ1-2
v_call: TRBV5-8
d_call: -
clone_size: -

cdr3_nt: TGTGCCAGCAGCCAATCTAGCGGGCACTCCTACGAGCAGTACTTC
cdr3_aa: CASSQSSGHSYEQYF
j_call: TRBJ2-7
v_call: TRBV3-1/TRBV3-2
d_call: TRBD2
clone_size: -

cdr3_nt: TGTGCCAGCAGTTCCCTCGGGTACGAGCAGTACTTC
cdr3_aa: CASSSLGYEQYF
j_call: TRBJ2-7
v_call: TRBV27
d_call: -
clone_size: -

cdr3_nt: TGCGCCAGCAGCCAAGACGGGGATAGCAATCAGCCCCAGCATTTT
cdr3_aa: CASSQDGDSNQPQHF
j_call: TRBJ1-5
v_call: TRBV4-1
d_call: -
clone_size: once

cdr3_nt: TGTGCCAGCAGTCCAGCGAACTATGGCTACACCTTC
cdr3_aa: CASSPANYGYTF
j_call: TRBJ1-2
v_call: TRBV28
d_call: -
clone_size: -

cdr3_nt: TGTGCCAGCAGCCTGACACAGGGGGGGGTATGGGCTTTCTTT
cdr3_aa: CASSLTQGGVWAFF
j_call: TRBJ1-1
v_call: TRBV28
d_call: TRBD1
clone_size: -

cdr3_nt: TGCGCCAGCAGCTTGCTAGCTAGCGGGATACAAGATACGCAGTATTTT
cdr3_aa: CASSLLASGIQDTQYF
j_call: TRBJ2-3
v_call: TRBV5-1
d_call: TRBD2
clone_size: -

cdr3_nt: TGTGCCAGCAGTTTCGGACAGGAGAAGAACACTGAAGCTTTCTTT
cdr3_aa: CASSFGQEKNTEAFF
j_call: TRBJ1-1
v_call: TRBV27
d_call: TRBD1
clone_size: -

cdr3_nt: TGTGCCAGCAGTTTATATGCGGGAGGAGGAGATACGCAGTATTTT
cdr3_aa: CASSLYAGGGDTQYF
j_call: TRBJ2-3
v_call: TRBV27
d_call: TRBD2
clone_size: -

cdr3_nt: TGCAGCGTTGAACGGGTCACAGATACGCAGTATTTT
cdr3_aa: CSVERVTDTQYF
j_call: TRBJ2-3
v_call: TRBV29-1
d_call: -
clone_size: -

cdr3_nt: TGTGCCAGCAGCCCCCGGGGGAGCTCCTATAATTCACCCCTCCACTTT
cdr3_aa: CASSPRGSSYNSPLHF
j_call: TRBJ1-6
v_call: TRBV9
d_call: -
clone_size: -

cdr3_nt: TGCAGTGCTGATCAGGGGAGATCCCTCCACTTT
cdr3_aa: CSADQGRSLHF
j_call: TRBJ1-6
v_call: TRBV20-1
d_call: -
clone_size: few

cdr3_nt: TGTGCCAGCAGCCAAGATAGCGGGTTTAGGCAGGGGGCTATTGGAAACACCATATATTTT
cdr3_aa: CASSQDSGFRQGAIGNTIYF
j_call: TRBJ1-3
v_call: TRBV3-1/TRBV3-2
d_call: TRBD1
clone_size: few

cdr3_nt: TGTGCCAGCAGCACCCCCGGACTAGCGACAGGGGAGCAGTACTTC
cdr3_aa: CASSTPGLATGEQYF
j_call: TRBJ2-7
v_call: TRBV7-9
d_call: TRBD2
clone_size: -

cdr3_nt: TGTGCTAGTGGGCGAGGGGGCGGAGGATGGGCCCAGTACTTC
cdr3_aa: CASGRGGGGWAQYF
j_call: TRBJ2-5
v_call: TRBV12-5
d_call: TRBD1
clone_size: -

cdr3_nt: TGTGCCAGCAGTCGAGCGGGAACTACGCCCTACAATGAGCAGTTCTTC
cdr3_aa: CASSRAGTTPYNEQFF
j_call: TRBJ2-1
v_call: TRBV6-4
d_call: TRBD2
clone_size: few

cdr3_nt: TGCGCCAGCAGCCCTGACATATACTATGGCTACACCTTC
cdr3_aa: CASSPDIYYGYTF
j_call: TRBJ1-2
v_call: TRBV5-1
d_call: -
clone_size: -

cdr3_nt: TGTGCCAGCAAGGTAGACGGGGTCAATGAGCAGTTCTTC
cdr3_aa: CASKVDGVNEQFF
j_call: TRBJ2-1
v_call: TRBV2
d_call: -
clone_size: few

cdr3_nt: TGTGCCAGCAGACGAGGACAGCAATCCTTCTACGAGCAGTACTTC
cdr3_aa: CASRRGQQSFYEQYF
j_call: TRBJ2-7
v_call: TRBV6-5
d_call: -
clone_size: -

cdr3_nt: TGTGCCACCCGTAGGGGGAAGCGGGAGGGCCCTAATGAGCAGTTCTTC
cdr3_aa: CATRRGKREGPNEQFF
j_call: TRBJ2-1
v_call: TRBV28
d_call: TRBD2
clone_size: -

cdr3_nt: TGTGCCAGCAGCTCCCCGGCCGGGTCAATGTTCGGAGGGCAGTTCTTC
cdr3_aa: CASSSPAGSMFGGQFF
j_call: TRBJ2-1
v_call: TRBV11-2
d_call: -
clone_size: -

cdr3_nt: TGTGCCAGCAGTTTGCCCTGGGAGGGGAATTCACCCCTCCACTTT
cdr3_aa: CASSLPWEGNSPLHF
j_call: TRBJ1-6
v_call: TRBV28
d_call: -
clone_size: -

cdr3_nt: TGTGCCAGTAGTCCACCAGGGTATCAGCCCCAGCATTTT
cdr3_aa: CASSPPGYQPQHF
j_call: TRBJ1-5
v_call: TRBV19
d_call: -
clone_size: -

cdr3_nt: TGTGCCAGCAGCCCGGGAGGGGGAATAAAGGAGCCCCAGCATTTT
cdr3_aa: CASSPGGGIKEPQHF
j_call: TRBJ1-5
v_call: TRBV9
d_call: -
clone_size: -

cdr3_nt: TGTGCCAGCAGCCCCGGGGGCTACGAGCAGTACTTC
cdr3_aa: CASSPGGYEQYF
j_call: TRBJ2-7
v_call: TRBV7-6
d_call: -
clone_size: -

cdr3_nt: TGTGCCAGCAGCGTAGACTCCGGGACAGGGGACTATGGCTACACCTTC
cdr3_aa: CASSVDSGTGDYGYTF
j_call: TRBJ1-2
v_call: TRBV9
d_call: TRBD1
clone_size: -

cdr3_nt: TGTGCCAGCGTGAGGGGAGGGTTGAGCTATGGCTACACCTTC
cdr3_aa: CASVRGGLSYGYTF
j_call: TRBJ1-2
v_call: TRBV9
d_call: -
clone_size: -

cdr3_nt: TGTGCCAGCAGTTTTCTCAAGGCAGGGGGATCACCCCTCCACTTT
cdr3_aa: CASSFLKAGGSPLHF
j_call: TRBJ1-6
v_call: TRBV28
d_call: TRBD1
clone_size: few

cdr3_nt: TGTGCCACCAGTGATTTACGGGGGGTGAACACAGATACGCAGTATTTT
cdr3_aa: CATSDLRGVNTDTQYF
j_call: TRBJ2-3
v_call: TRBV24-1
d_call: TRBD2
clone_size: -

cdr3_nt: TGTGCCAGCAGGCCTCACGGGGTGAGCAATCAGCCCCAGCATTTT
cdr3_aa: CASRPHGVSNQPQHF
j_call: TRBJ1-5
v_call: TRBV28
d_call: -
clone_size: -

cdr3_nt: TGTGCCAGCAGCTTAAATCAGGGGTACAATGAGCAGTTCTTC
cdr3_aa: CASSLNQGYNEQFF
j_call: TRBJ2-1
v_call: TRBV11-3
d_call: -
clone_size: -

cdr3_nt: TGCAGCGTCGTAGACAGCTATGGCTACACCTTC
cdr3_aa: CSVVDSYGYTF
j_call: TRBJ1-2
v_call: TRBV29-1
d_call: -
clone_size: -

cdr3_nt: TGTGCCAGCAGTTCGGACAGGGCAAGCGGAAACACCATATATTTT
cdr3_aa: CASSSDRASGNTIYF
j_call: TRBJ1-3
v_call: TRBV27
d_call: TRBD1
clone_size: -

cdr3_nt: TGTGCCAGCAGCCTCACTAGAATTGGCGGGGAGCTGTTTTTT
cdr3_aa: CASSLTRIGGELFF
j_call: TRBJ2-2
v_call: TRBV9
d_call: -
clone_size: -

cdr3_nt: TGTGCCAGCAGTGGGGCGGGGACCTCTGGGGCCAACGTCCTGACTTTC
cdr3_aa: CASSGAGTSGANVLTF
j_call: TRBJ2-6
v_call: TRBV6-1
d_call: -
clone_size: once

cdr3_nt: TGTGCCAGCAGCCATAAGAGCCTAGTTGTATCCTACAATGAGCAGTTCTTC
cdr3_aa: CASSHKSLVVSYNEQFF
j_call: TRBJ2-1
v_call: TRBV11-2
d_call: -
clone_size: -

cdr3_nt: TGCGCCAGCAGCTTGTCACTAGCGGGAGATCTGCCGCAGTTCTTC
cdr3_aa: CASSLSLAGDLPQFF
j_call: TRBJ2-1
v_call: TRBV5-1
d_call: TRBD2
clone_size: -